One T cell receptor beta chain is described in this entry. The data are from a study of cytomegalovirus exposure and HLA in healthy donors. This CDR3 has 16 residues. CDR1 LGHNT and CDR2 FRNRAP come from the germline V gene. V was clipped by 2 bases and J by 3 bases; unmatched bases: 8. The PCR contained 60 Vbeta and 13 Jbeta primers. Assay used: immunoSEQ multiplex PCR; TCRdb lists only in-frame clones, some missing. The table includes more than 140,000 clones, about three fifths detected once. The sequencing sample was made of PBMCs. The chain couples TRBV12-5 to TRBJ2-7, with TRBD1 matching 9 bases. The TCR comes from a woman between 25 and 40 years old in good health and CMV-seropositive. The CDR3 is CASGLPATGGGYEQYF. The CDR3 nucleotides are TGTGCTAGTGGTTTGCCAGCCACAGGGGGCGGCTACGAGCAGTACTTC.